The next 20 T cell receptor beta chains were all read from a single sample in a study of blood T cell repertoires in COVID-19. Only in-frame clones appear in the TCRdb table, and some are missing; sequencing was by immunoSEQ multiplex PCR. Among about 160,000 clones listed, 82% were seen once. Source material: peripheral blood. These receptors were collected from a woman older than 75 with active or convalescent COVID-19.

CDR3 bases: TGTGCCAGTACTGACAGCGCCAATTCACCCCTCCACTTT. This translates into CASTDSANSPLHF. The rearrangement uses TRBV19 and TRBJ1-6, with a possible D match to TRBD1 (5 bases). The germline V and J ends were trimmed by 7 bases and 7 bases, with 11 bases remaining between them. Germline CDR1 and CDR2: LNHDA and SQIVND (reference sequence). The CDR3 covers 13 residues.

The chain recombines TRBV7-3 with TRBJ2-2; D gene unclear. V lost 4 bases, J lost 1 base, and 4 bases lay in between. The length of the CDR3 is 13 residues. CDR1 and CDR2 from the germline V gene are SGHTA and FQGTGA. The CDR3 protein is CASSSRNTGELFF. The CDR3 coding sequence is TGTGCCAGCAGCTCTAGGAACACCGGGGAGCTGTTTTTT. The full variable domain, in which reference TRBV7-3 and TRBJ2-2 provide the parts outside the CDR3, is GAGVSQTPSNKVTEKGKYVELRCDPISGHTALYWYRQSLGQGPEFLIYFQGTGAADDSGLPNDRFFAVRPEGSVSTLKIQRTERGDSAVYLCASSSRNTGELFFGEGSRLTVL.

The rearrangement uses TRBV7-9 and TRBJ2-5, with D possibly being TRBD1 (5 bases). CDR1 and CDR2 from the germline V gene are SEHNR and FQNEAQ (reference sequence). CDR3 length equals 15 residues. V was cut by 1 base and J by 2 bases, with 11 bases left in between. CDR3 loop: CASSLVPGLQETQYF. The CDR3, as DNA: TGTGCCAGCAGCTTAGTCCCAGGGCTACAAGAGACCCAGTACTTC.

The rearrangement links TRBV7-9 to TRBJ2-5; D perhaps matches TRBD2 (6 bases). This CDR3 spans 15 amino acids. Germline V lookup: CDR1 SEHNR, CDR2 FQNEAQ (reference sequence). V lost 3 bases to trimming and J lost 1 base, with 12 bases between them. The DNA of the CDR3 is TGTGCCAGCAGCTTTGTTACGGGGGTCCAAGAGACCCAGTACTTC. It yields the protein CASSFVTGVQETQYF. The complete variable domain, with remaining parts taken from reference TRBV7-9 and TRBJ2-5, reads DTGVSQNPRHKITKRGQNVTFRCDPISEHNRLYWYRQTLGQGPEFLTYFQNEAQLEKSRLLSDRFSAERPKGSFSTLEIQRTEQGDSAMYLCASSFVTGVQETQYFGPGTRLLVL.

The chain carries TRBV7-3 and TRBJ2-2; D call uncertain. CDR1 is SGHTA and CDR2 is FQGTGA in the germline V gene. With 4 bases removed from V and 4 bases from J, the gap between germline ends came to 13 bases. This CDR3 has 15 amino acids. The CDR3 nucleotides read TGTGCCAGCAGCTCGGCTAGGAGCGCCACCGGGGAGCTGTTTTTT. Encoded protein: CASSSARSATGELFF. Full variable domain (outside the CDR3, taken from reference TRBV7-3 and TRBJ2-2): GAGVSQTPSNKVTEKGKYVELRCDPISGHTALYWYRQSLGQGPEFLIYFQGTGAADDSGLPNDRFFAVRPEGSVSTLKIQRTERGDSAVYLCASSSARSATGELFFGEGSRLTVL.

About this clone itself: Distinct nucleotide sequences in the sample also encode this CDR3. The chain couples TRBV7-8 to TRBJ1-1; D is uncertain. The CDR3 loop spans 13 amino acids. V was clipped by 3 bases and J by 1 base, with 6 bases between them. Germline V gene data show CDR1 as SGHVS and CDR2 as FQNEAQ. The CDR3 loop reads CASSLSENTEAFF. In DNA, the CDR3 is TGTGCCAGCAGCTTGAGCGAGAACACTGAAGCTTTCTTT.

This clone has a handful of counts. This rearrangement joins TRBV2 to TRBJ2-2, with a weak D call TRBD2 (5 bases). Trimming left V 4 bases short and J 1 base short, with 7 bases between. The CDR3 consists of 14 residues. The V gene's germline CDR1 is SNHLY and CDR2 FYNNEI. This CDR3 reads CASSGELNTGELFF. In nucleotides, the CDR3 is TGTGCCAGCAGTGGGGAGCTGAACACCGGGGAGCTGTTTTTT.

This clone was recorded only once. The CDR3 here is CASSEKSGARDWNQPQHF. In DNA, the CDR3 is TGTGCCAGCAGTGAAAAATCGGGAGCGAGAGATTGGAATCAGCCCCAGCATTTT. V is TRBV6-1 and J is TRBJ1-5; unclear D gene. Trimming removed 2 bases from V and 4 bases from J, with 21 bases in between. Germline V gene data show CDR1 as MNHNS and CDR2 as SASEGT. The CDR3 sequence is 18 residues long.

Here the CDR3 DNA reads TGTGCCAGTAGTACCAAATGGGGGCTGAATCAAATGAACACTGAAGCTTTCTTT. Translated, it gives CASSTKWGLNQMNTEAFF. V gene TRBV19 combines with J gene TRBJ1-1; the D gene is possibly TRBD1 (6 bases). The germline V gene has CDR1 LNHDA and CDR2 SQIVND (reference sequence). Between the trimmed V and J ends, which lost 4 bases and 0 bases, there was a span of 21 bases. The CDR3 runs 18 residues.

The chain is built from TRBV6-6 and TRBJ1-4, with 8 bases aligning to TRBD1. The CDR3 is made up of 14 amino acids. With V trimmed by 6 bases and J by 4 bases, 4 bases remained unmatched. Germline values: CDR1 MNHNY, CDR2 SVGAGI (reference sequence). CDR3 nucleotide sequence: TGTGCCAGCAGCCAGGGGGCTGGTAATGAAAAACTGTTTTTT. Amino acids: CASSQGAGNEKLFF.

This chain joins TRBV7-2 and TRBJ2-3; the match to TRBD2 covers 8 bases. Germline lookup yields CDR1 SGHTA and CDR2 FQGNSA. Trimming took 4 bases from V and 7 from J; bases not matched to a gene: 10. The CDR3 sequence is 15 residues long. In DNA form, the CDR3 reads TGTGCCAGCAGCTGGCAAGCGGGAGATAAAAATACGCAGTATTTT. It encodes CASSWQAGDKNTQYF.

The CDR3 nucleotides read TGTGCCAGTGAACAGGGGGCGAATCAGCCCCAGCATTTT. Translated: CASEQGANQPQHF. This chain links TRBV28 with TRBJ1-5; 9 bases are a match to TRBD1. The CDR3 loop spans 13 amino acids. The V and J ends lost 9 bases and 4 bases, in that order; junction bases with no gene match: 4. The germline V gene encodes CDR1 MDHEN and CDR2 SYDVKM.

The chain combines TRBV2 with TRBJ2-3; D might be TRBD2 (5 bases). Trimming left V 9 bases short and J 0 bases short, with 13 bases between. The CDR3 totals 14 residues. The germline CDR1 and CDR2 sequences are SNHLY and FYNNEI. The CDR3 spells CASKLGYSTDTQYF. DNA for the CDR3: TGTGCCAGTAAACTAGGCTATAGCACAGATACGCAGTATTTT. Full variable domain (outside the CDR3, taken from reference TRBV2 and TRBJ2-3): EPEVTQTPSHQVTQMGQEVILRCVPISNHLYFYWYRQILGQKVEFLVSFYNNEISEKSEIFDDQFSVERPDGSNFTLKIRSTKLEDSAMYFCASKLGYSTDTQYFGPGTRLTVL.

The V and J genes are TRBV6-5 and TRBJ1-1; D remains unclear. V lost 11 bases to trimming and J lost 1 base, with 8 bases between them. Germline lookup yields CDR1 MNHEY and CDR2 SVGAGI. The CDR3 is 11 amino acids. The CDR3 region has the DNA TGTGCCGGGGAGGGGAACACTGAAGCTTTCTTT. Amino acids: CAGEGNTEAFF.

The chain uses TRBV25-1 and TRBJ1-1; D not certain. Trimming took off 4 bases at V and 1 base at J, with 7 bases between the two ends. CDR1 and CDR2 (germline): MGHDK, SYGVNS. This CDR3 comprises 13 residues. This CDR3 is CASSGGGNTEAFF. CDR3 in DNA: TGTGCCAGCAGTGGGGGAGGGAACACTGAAGCTTTCTTT.

The rearrangement uses TRBV4-1 and TRBJ2-7; 9 nucleotides match TRBD2. In germline, CDR1 is MGHRA, CDR2 YSYEKL. The CDR3 is made up of 15 amino acids. With V trimmed by 3 bases and J by 0 bases, 3 bases remained unmatched. The chain's CDR3 is CASSHGLAFSYEQYF. The DNA for the CDR3 is TGCGCCAGCAGCCACGGACTAGCGTTCTCCTACGAGCAGTACTTC.

The CDR3 reads CASSYPSGTNTGELFF. In nucleotides, the CDR3 is TGCGCCAGCAGCTACCCTAGCGGAACGAACACCGGGGAGCTGTTTTTT. The chain recombines TRBV5-1 with TRBJ2-2; 7 bases fit TRBD2. The germline CDR1 and CDR2 sequences are SGHRS and YFSETQ. The J segment lost 0 bases and the V segment lost 3 bases, leaving 5 bases of the junction unmatched. The CDR3 covers 16 residues.

Remarks on this clone: Other DNA sequences of this sample code for an identical CDR3. This chain connects TRBV7-9 to TRBJ1-6; maybe TRBD1 (5 bases). The germline V and J ends were trimmed by 3 bases and 7 bases, with 10 bases remaining between them. This CDR3 has 14 amino acids. Germline CDR1 reads SEHNR; CDR2 reads FQNEAQ (reference sequence). The CDR3 here is CASSFPGGNSPLHF. CDR3 coding DNA: TGTGCCAGCAGCTTTCCCGGGGGAAATTCACCCCTCCACTTT.

The chain carries TRBV9 and TRBJ2-5; no clear D gene. This CDR3 contains 14 residues. The V and J ends lost 2 bases and 0 bases respectively, with 8 bases between them. Looked up from germline, CDR1 is SGDLS and CDR2 is YYNGEE. CDR3 nucleotide sequence: TGTGCCAGCAGCGTGGCCGATTACCAAGAGACCCAGTACTTC. Translation gives CASSVADYQETQYF.

The gene calls are TRBV5-6 and TRBJ1-1, with 8 positions matching TRBD1. CDR1 is SGHDT and CDR2 is YYEEEE in the germline V gene. Trimming removed 3 bases from V and 3 bases from J; junction bases left unmatched: 10. CDR3 length: 16 residues. CDR3 residues: CASSSITDRAYTEAFF. CDR3 nucleotide sequence: TGTGCCAGCAGCTCGATAACGGACAGGGCCTACACTGAAGCTTTCTTT.